The rows below give T cell receptor beta chains drawn from one sample of a study of T cell repertoires in cytomegalovirus infection. TCRdb reprocessed the reads with MiXCR, giving one entry per CDR3 protein. The table shows about 570,000 distinct CDR3 sequences, with about 39% occurring only once. These TCRs' antigens remain unknown. The sample here was cultured PBMCs, taken from culture after CMV antigen stimulation. Receptors were obtained from a human donor in good health (CMV status not recorded). Some clones in this sample may be carry-over from other donors' samples. CDR3s include the opening cysteine and the closing phenylalanine or tryptophan. A D gene is named only where the DNA matches it firmly. Not every row has a clone size; where given, it reads once, few, many or a size class.

v_call	j_call	clone_size	d_call	cdr3_nt	cdr3_aa
TRBV30	TRBJ2-5	many	TRBD1	TGTGCCTGGAGCATATTAGGGGGCAGGGAGACCCAGTACTTC	CAWSILGGRETQYF
TRBV7-4	TRBJ1-1	NA	TRBD1	TGTGCCAGCAGCTTATGGGACAGAGACACTGAAGCTTTCTTT	CASSLWDRDTEAFF
TRBV19	TRBJ2-1	few	NA	TGTGCCAGTAGTATAGATCGTCGGGGCCTGGTGGACAATGAGCAGTTCTTC	CASSIDRRGLVDNEQFF
TRBV7-2	TRBJ1-3	many	NA	TGTGCCAGCAGCTTGAGGACGTCTACTGGAAACACCATATATTTT	CASSLRTSTGNTIYF
TRBV7-2	TRBJ2-1	many	NA	TGTGCCAGCAGCAAGCCGGGGTACAATGAGCAGTTCTTC	CASSKPGYNEQFF
TRBV28	TRBJ1-4	NA	NA	TGTGCCAGCATGGTTTTGACTAATGAAAAACTGTTTTTT	CASMVLTNEKLFF
TRBV7-2	TRBJ2-2	few	NA	TGTGCCAGCAGCTCTGGCCTCGCGAGGATCGGGGAGCTGTTTTTT	CASSSGLARIGELFF
TRBV5-4	TRBJ2-3	NA	TRBD2	TGTGCCAGCAGTTCTAGCGGGTTCGACACAGATACGCAGTATTTT	CASSSSGFDTDTQYF
TRBV7-3	TRBJ1-5	NA	NA	TGTGCCAGCAGCGCCTCGGATCCCCTGGACCGGGCCCAGCATTTT	CASSASDPLDRAQHF
TRBV20-1	TRBJ1-4	few	NA	TGCAGTGCTAGAAGAGACCCGAATGAAAAACTGTTTTTT	CSARRDPNEKLFF
TRBV28	TRBJ2-1	many	TRBD2	TGTGCCAGCAGTTTCTGGTTCCAGCGGGATCGCAATGAGCAGTTCTTC	CASSFWFQRDRNEQFF
TRBV2	TRBJ1-1	NA	TRBD1	TGTGCCAGCAGTCGGACAGGGTTCGCTGAAGCTTTCTTT	CASSRTGFAEAFF
TRBV7-9	TRBJ2-7	NA	NA	TGTGCCAGCTCTACCACTAGGGAAGTGCGGTCCTACGAGCAGTACTTC	CASSTTREVRSYEQYF
TRBV10-3	TRBJ2-3	NA	TRBD2	TGTGCCATCAGTGATGTCGGGATAGCGGGAGCTCCGGCAGATACGCAGTATTTT	CAISDVGIAGAPADTQYF